These T cell receptor beta chains were read from a single sample in a study of CD8 T cells in Susac syndrome. TCRdb recomputed calls from the immunoSEQ multiplex PCR reads with MiXCR, one row per CDR3 protein. The repertoire consists of about 90,000 distinct CDR3 sequences, with 85% to 95% occurring once and the leading ten covering about 0.32%. The sample consisted of CD8+ T cells from PBMCs. These receptors were taken from a human donor in good health. CDR3s include the opening cysteine and the closing phenylalanine or tryptophan. Each record gives: J gene, D gene, V gene, CDR3 DNA, CDR3 protein. D genes are given only for firm matches.

j_gene: TRBJ2-1
d_gene: .
v_gene: TRBV20-1
CDR3nt: TGCAGTGCCACGACACCTTCCCGCGACGATGAGCAGTTCTTC
CDR3aa: CSATTPSRDDEQFF

j_gene: TRBJ1-6
d_gene: .
v_gene: TRBV4-1
CDR3nt: TGCGCCAGCAGCCAAGAACTTTCGACGAAACGGAATTCACCCCTCCACTTT
CDR3aa: CASSQELSTKRNSPLHF

j_gene: TRBJ2-5
d_gene: .
v_gene: TRBV7-2
CDR3nt: TGTGCCAGCAGCCCAGAATTGGAAGAGACCCAGTACTTC
CDR3aa: CASSPELEETQYF

j_gene: TRBJ2-4
d_gene: .
v_gene: TRBV7-9
CDR3nt: TGTGCCAGCAGCGCACCTCAAGGGCTAGCCAAAAACATTCAGTACTTC
CDR3aa: CASSAPQGLAKNIQYF

j_gene: TRBJ2-7
d_gene: TRBD2
v_gene: TRBV7-8
CDR3nt: TGTGCCAGCAGCCCTTGGACTAGCGGGGGGGCCGGGACCTACGAGCAGTACTTC
CDR3aa: CASSPWTSGGAGTYEQYF

j_gene: TRBJ1-1
d_gene: .
v_gene: TRBV6-2/TRBV6-3
CDR3nt: TGTGCCAGCACCCTCGGGGGGAACACTGAAGCTTTCTTT
CDR3aa: CASTLGGNTEAFF

j_gene: TRBJ2-1
d_gene: TRBD1
v_gene: TRBV5-1
CDR3nt: TGCGCCAGCAGGTGGACAGGGGGGTATCGTCAGGGCTACAATGAGCAGTTCTTC
CDR3aa: CASRWTGGYRQGYNEQFF

j_gene: TRBJ2-3
d_gene: TRBD2
v_gene: TRBV27
CDR3nt: TGTGCCAGCACCCCCGTGGGGGGGAGTGATACGCAGTATTTT
CDR3aa: CASTPVGGSDTQYF

j_gene: TRBJ2-7
d_gene: .
v_gene: TRBV29-1
CDR3nt: TGCAGCGTTGGGGAACCCTCCTACGAGCAGTACTTC
CDR3aa: CSVGEPSYEQYF

j_gene: TRBJ2-5
d_gene: .
v_gene: TRBV3-1
CDR3nt: TGTGCCAGCAGCCACTGGGAGACCCAGTACTTC
CDR3aa: CASSHWETQYF

j_gene: TRBJ1-2
d_gene: .
v_gene: TRBV7-9
CDR3nt: TGTGCCAGCAGCTTAGCCGCAGGAGCCTATGGCTACACCTTC
CDR3aa: CASSLAAGAYGYTF

j_gene: TRBJ2-7
d_gene: TRBD1
v_gene: TRBV19
CDR3nt: TGTGCCAGTAGTATCATGGGACAGAACTACGAGCAGTACTTC
CDR3aa: CASSIMGQNYEQYF

j_gene: TRBJ2-3
d_gene: TRBD2
v_gene: TRBV6-5
CDR3nt: TGTGCCAGTAGCCCGGAGCGGGGCGTCCCAGATTTT
CDR3aa: CASSPERGVPDF

j_gene: TRBJ2-5
d_gene: TRBD2
v_gene: TRBV7-2
CDR3nt: TGTGCCAGCAGCATCGGACTAGCTGCCCAGTACTTC
CDR3aa: CASSIGLAAQYF

j_gene: TRBJ2-7
d_gene: TRBD1
v_gene: TRBV9
CDR3nt: TGTGCCAGCAGCGGTGGTCCGGACAGGGTGACCTACGAGCAGTACTTC
CDR3aa: CASSGGPDRVTYEQYF

j_gene: TRBJ2-7
d_gene: TRBD2
v_gene: TRBV7-8
CDR3nt: TGTGCCAGCAGCCGACTAGCCGGATACTCCTACGAGCAGTACTTC
CDR3aa: CASSRLAGYSYEQYF

j_gene: TRBJ2-3
d_gene: .
v_gene: TRBV7-9
CDR3nt: TGTGCCAGCAGCTTGGATAGTCTCACAGATACGCAGTATTTT
CDR3aa: CASSLDSLTDTQYF

j_gene: TRBJ2-6
d_gene: TRBD1
v_gene: TRBV19
CDR3nt: TGTGCCAGTAGTGGGACAGCTATCTCTGGGGCCAACGTCCTGACTTTC
CDR3aa: CASSGTAISGANVLTF

j_gene: TRBJ2-2
d_gene: .
v_gene: TRBV3-1
CDR3nt: TGTGCCAGCAGCCAAGGATTTGAGAACACCGGGGAGCTGTTTTTT
CDR3aa: CASSQGFENTGELFF

j_gene: TRBJ2-7
d_gene: .
v_gene: TRBV23-1
CDR3nt: TGCGCCAGCAGTCAATGGGCGGGGCCCTCCTACGAGCAGTACTTC
CDR3aa: CASSQWAGPSYEQYF

j_gene: TRBJ1-1
d_gene: .
v_gene: TRBV19
CDR3nt: TGTGCCAGTAGTTTAAGGACAGCTGAAGCTTTCTTT
CDR3aa: CASSLRTAEAFF

j_gene: TRBJ2-1
d_gene: .
v_gene: TRBV24-1
CDR3nt: TGTGCCACCACCTCTGGAGGGGGCGAGCAGTTCTTC
CDR3aa: CATTSGGGEQFF

j_gene: TRBJ1-4
d_gene: TRBD1
v_gene: TRBV6-5
CDR3nt: TGTGCCAGCAGGACTCAGGGGGCTCATGAAAAACTGTTTTTT
CDR3aa: CASRTQGAHEKLFF

j_gene: TRBJ2-2
d_gene: .
v_gene: TRBV10-3
CDR3nt: TGTGCCATCAGTGACGATTCCACCGGGGAGCTGTTTTTT
CDR3aa: CAISDDSTGELFF

j_gene: TRBJ1-3
d_gene: .
v_gene: TRBV4-1
CDR3nt: TGCGCCAGCAGCCAAGATACGGGATCTGGAAACACCATATATTTT
CDR3aa: CASSQDTGSGNTIYF

j_gene: TRBJ1-3
d_gene: TRBD1
v_gene: TRBV2
CDR3nt: TGTGCCAGCAGTTTCGTTGGGGACAGGGAAAACACCATATATTTT
CDR3aa: CASSFVGDRENTIYF

j_gene: TRBJ2-3
d_gene: .
v_gene: TRBV6-1
CDR3nt: TGTGCCAGCAGGCCGCCAAGCGCAGATACGCAGTATTTT
CDR3aa: CASRPPSADTQYF

j_gene: TRBJ1-1
d_gene: .
v_gene: TRBV14
CDR3nt: TGTGCCAGCAGCCGGAAGGGGGCTGAAGCTTTCTTT
CDR3aa: CASSRKGAEAFF